This TCR beta chain was obtained from a study of cytomegalovirus exposure and HLA in healthy donors. The PCR ran on 60 Vbeta and 13 Jbeta primers. In the authors' methods: A later analysis tallied some 80 million unique TCR beta chains, around 10 million of them shared. Assay used: immunoSEQ multiplex PCR; TCRdb lists only in-frame clones, some missing. The D gene and trimming were derived from the DNA, and the V and J assignments and clone size from that table. The sample holds 150,000 to 250,000 clones, 82% seen once. Germline-derived CDR1 and CDR2 are SGHVS and FQNEAQ. This CDR3 has 19 residues. V was pared by 4 bases and J by 3 bases, with 12 bases of the junction left unmatched.

Sequenced material: PBMCs. The chain recombines TRBV7-8 with TRBJ2-1; 13 bases fit TRBD2. The receptor comes from a woman in her fifties or sixties in good health and CMV-seropositive. CDR3 coding DNA: TGTGCCAGCAGCTCAGATAGGGGACTAGCGGGGAGGAACTACAATGAGCAGTTCTTC. Translation gives CASSSDRGLAGRNYNEQFF.